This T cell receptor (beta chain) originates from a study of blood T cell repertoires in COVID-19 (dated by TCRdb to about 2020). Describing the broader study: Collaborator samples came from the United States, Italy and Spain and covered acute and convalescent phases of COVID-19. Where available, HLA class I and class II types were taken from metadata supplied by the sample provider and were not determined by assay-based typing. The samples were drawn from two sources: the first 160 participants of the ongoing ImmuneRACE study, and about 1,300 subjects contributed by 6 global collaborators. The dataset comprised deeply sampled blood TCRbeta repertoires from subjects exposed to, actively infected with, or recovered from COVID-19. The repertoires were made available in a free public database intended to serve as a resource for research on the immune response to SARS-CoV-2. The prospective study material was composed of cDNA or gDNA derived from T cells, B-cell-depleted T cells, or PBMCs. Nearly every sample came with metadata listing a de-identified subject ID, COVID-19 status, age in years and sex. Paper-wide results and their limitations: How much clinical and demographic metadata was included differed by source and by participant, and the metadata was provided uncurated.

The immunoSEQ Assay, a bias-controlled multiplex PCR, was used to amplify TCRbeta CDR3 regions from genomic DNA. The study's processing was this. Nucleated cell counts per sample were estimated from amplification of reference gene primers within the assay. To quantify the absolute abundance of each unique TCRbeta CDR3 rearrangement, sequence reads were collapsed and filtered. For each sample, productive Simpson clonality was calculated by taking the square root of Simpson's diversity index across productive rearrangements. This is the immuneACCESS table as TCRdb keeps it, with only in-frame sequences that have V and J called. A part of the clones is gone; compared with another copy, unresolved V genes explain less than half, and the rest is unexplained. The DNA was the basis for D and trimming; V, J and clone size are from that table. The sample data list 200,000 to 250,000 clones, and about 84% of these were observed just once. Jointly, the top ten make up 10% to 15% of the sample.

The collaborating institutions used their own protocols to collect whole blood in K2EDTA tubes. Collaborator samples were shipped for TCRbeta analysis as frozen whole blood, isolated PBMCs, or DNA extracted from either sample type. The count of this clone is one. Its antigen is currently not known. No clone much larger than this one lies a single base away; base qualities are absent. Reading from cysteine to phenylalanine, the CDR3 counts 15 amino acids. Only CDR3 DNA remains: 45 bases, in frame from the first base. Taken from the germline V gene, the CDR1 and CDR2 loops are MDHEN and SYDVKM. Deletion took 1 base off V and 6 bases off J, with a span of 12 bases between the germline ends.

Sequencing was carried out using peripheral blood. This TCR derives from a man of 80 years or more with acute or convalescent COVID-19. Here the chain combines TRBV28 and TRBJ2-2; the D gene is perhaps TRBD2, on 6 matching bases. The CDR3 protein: CASSLLDYSAGELFF. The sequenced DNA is TGTGCCAGCAGTTTATTGGACTATTCGGCCGGGGAGCTGTTTTTT. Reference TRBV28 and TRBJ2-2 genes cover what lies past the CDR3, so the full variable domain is DVKVTQSSRYLVKRTGEKVFLECVQDMDHENMFWYRQDPGLGLRLIYFSYDVKMKEKGDIPEGYSVSREKKERFSLILESASTNQTSMYLCASSLLDYSAGELFFGEGSRLTVL.